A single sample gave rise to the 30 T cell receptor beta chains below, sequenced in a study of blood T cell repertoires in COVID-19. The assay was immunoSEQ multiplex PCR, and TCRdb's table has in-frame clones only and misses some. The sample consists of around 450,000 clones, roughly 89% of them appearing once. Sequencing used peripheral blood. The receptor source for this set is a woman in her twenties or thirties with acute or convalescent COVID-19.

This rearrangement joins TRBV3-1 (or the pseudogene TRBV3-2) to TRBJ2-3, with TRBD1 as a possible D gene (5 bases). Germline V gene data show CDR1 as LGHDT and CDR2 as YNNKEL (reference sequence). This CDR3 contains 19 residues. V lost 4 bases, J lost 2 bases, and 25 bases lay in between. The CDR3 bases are TGTGCCAGCAGCCCCCTCATCCCCAAAAAGGGGCATAACACAGATACGCAGTATTTT. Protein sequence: CASSPLIPKKGHNTDTQYF.

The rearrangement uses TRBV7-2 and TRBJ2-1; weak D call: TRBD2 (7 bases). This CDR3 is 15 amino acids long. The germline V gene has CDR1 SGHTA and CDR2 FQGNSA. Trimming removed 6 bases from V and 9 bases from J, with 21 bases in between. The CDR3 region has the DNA TGTGCCAGCAGACTTTCGGGGGGCGGGGAGATTGAGCAGTTCTTC. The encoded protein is CASRLSGGGEIEQFF.

CDR3 coding DNA: TGCGCCAGCAGCCCCGAGCGGGCAGGGACCTCGAATTCACCCCTCCACTTT. Its protein is CASSPERAGTSNSPLHF. The rearrangement links TRBV4-1 to TRBJ1-6; D is possibly TRBD1 (5 bases). V was pared by 4 bases and J by 7 bases, with 20 bases between. This CDR3 region has 17 residues. The V gene's germline CDR1 is MGHRA and CDR2 YSYEKL.

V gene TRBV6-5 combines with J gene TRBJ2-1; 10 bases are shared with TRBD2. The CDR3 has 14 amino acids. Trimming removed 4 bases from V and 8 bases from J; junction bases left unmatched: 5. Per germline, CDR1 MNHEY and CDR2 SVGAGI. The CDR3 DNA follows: TGTGCCAGCAGTTCCCTCGGACTAGCGGATGAGCAGTTCTTC. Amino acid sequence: CASSSLGLADEQFF.

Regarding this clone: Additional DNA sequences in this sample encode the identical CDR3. The CDR3 sequence: CASSWAGVGDIQYF. The CDR3 DNA sequence: TGTGCCAGCAGCTGGGCGGGGGTGGGCGACATTCAGTACTTC. The chain joins TRBV5-4 to TRBJ2-4; 7 nucleotides align to TRBD2. CDR3 length: 14 residues. Looked up from germline, CDR1 is SGHNT and CDR2 is YYREEE (reference sequence). V dropped 3 bases and J dropped 8; count of bases not matched to a gene: 8.

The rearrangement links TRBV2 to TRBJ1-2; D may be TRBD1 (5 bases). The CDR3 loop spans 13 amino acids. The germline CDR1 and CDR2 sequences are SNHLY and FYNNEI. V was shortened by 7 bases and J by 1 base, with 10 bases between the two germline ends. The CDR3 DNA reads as TGTGCCAGCAAGTGGGGGGTTAACTATGGCTACACCTTC. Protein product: CASKWGVNYGYTF. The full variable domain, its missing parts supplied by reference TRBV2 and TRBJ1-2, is EPEVTQTPSHQVTQMGQEVILRCVPISNHLYFYWYRQILGQKVEFLVSFYNNEISEKSEIFDDQFSVERPDGSNFTLKIRSTKLEDSAMYFCASKWGVNYGYTFGSGTRLTVV.

The CDR3 bases are TGTGCCAGTAGTAATCGGCTAGTCGCATACACAGATACGCAGTATTTT. This translates into CASSNRLVAYTDTQYF. The chain combines TRBV19 with TRBJ2-3, with unresolved D. Germline assignment: CDR1 LNHDA and CDR2 SQIVND (reference sequence). Trimming removed 4 bases from V and 2 bases from J, with 16 bases in between. This CDR3 region has 16 residues.

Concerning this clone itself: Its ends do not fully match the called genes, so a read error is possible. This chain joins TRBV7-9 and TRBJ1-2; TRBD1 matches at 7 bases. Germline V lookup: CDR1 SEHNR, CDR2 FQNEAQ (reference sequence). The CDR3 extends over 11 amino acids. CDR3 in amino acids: CASSPQGQHSF. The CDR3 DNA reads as TGTGCCAGCAGCCCCCAGGGACAGCATTCCTTC. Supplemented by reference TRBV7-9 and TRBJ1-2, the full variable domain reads DTGVSQNPRHKITKRGQNVTFRCDPISEHNRLYWYRQTLGQGPEFLTYFQNEAQLEKSRLLSDRFSAERPKGSFSTLEIQRTEQGDSAMYLCASSPQGQHSFGSGTRLTVV.

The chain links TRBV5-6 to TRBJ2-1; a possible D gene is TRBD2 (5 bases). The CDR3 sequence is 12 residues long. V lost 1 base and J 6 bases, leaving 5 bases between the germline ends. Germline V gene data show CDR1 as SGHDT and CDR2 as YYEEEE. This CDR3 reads CASSLSGNEQFF. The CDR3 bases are TGTGCCAGCAGCTTGAGCGGCAATGAGCAGTTCTTC.

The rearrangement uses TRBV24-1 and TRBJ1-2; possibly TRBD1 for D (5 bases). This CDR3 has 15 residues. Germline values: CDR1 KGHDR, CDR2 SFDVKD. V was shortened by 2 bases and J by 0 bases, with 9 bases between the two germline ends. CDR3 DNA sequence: TGTGCCACCAGTGATTCAAGACAGTCTAACTATGGCTACACCTTC. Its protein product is CATSDSRQSNYGYTF.

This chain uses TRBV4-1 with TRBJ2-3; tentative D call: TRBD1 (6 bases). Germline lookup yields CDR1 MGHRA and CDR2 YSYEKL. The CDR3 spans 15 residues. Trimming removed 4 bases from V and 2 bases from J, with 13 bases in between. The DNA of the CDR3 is TGCGCCAGCAGCCGCTTTCAGGGGAACACAGATACGCAGTATTTT. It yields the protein CASSRFQGNTDTQYF.

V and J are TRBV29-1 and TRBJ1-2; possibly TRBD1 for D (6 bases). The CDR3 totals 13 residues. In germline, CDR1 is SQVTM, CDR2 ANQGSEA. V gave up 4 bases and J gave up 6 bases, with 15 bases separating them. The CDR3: CSVAGGAVDGYTF. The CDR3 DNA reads TGCAGCGTTGCGGGGGGGGCGGTGGATGGCTACACCTTC.

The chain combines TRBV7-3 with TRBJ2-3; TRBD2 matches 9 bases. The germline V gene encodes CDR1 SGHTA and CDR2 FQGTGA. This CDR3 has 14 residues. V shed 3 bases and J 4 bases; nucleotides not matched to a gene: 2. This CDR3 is CASSFAGGPDTQYF. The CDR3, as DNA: TGTGCCAGCAGCTTCGCGGGGGGGCCAGATACGCAGTATTTT.

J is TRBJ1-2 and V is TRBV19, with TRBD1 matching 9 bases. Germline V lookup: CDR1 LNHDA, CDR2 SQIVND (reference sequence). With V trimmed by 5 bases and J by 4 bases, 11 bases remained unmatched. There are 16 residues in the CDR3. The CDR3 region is CASSPRTGDLVYGYTF. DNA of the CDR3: TGTGCCAGTAGTCCCCGGACAGGGGACCTAGTCTATGGCTACACCTTC.

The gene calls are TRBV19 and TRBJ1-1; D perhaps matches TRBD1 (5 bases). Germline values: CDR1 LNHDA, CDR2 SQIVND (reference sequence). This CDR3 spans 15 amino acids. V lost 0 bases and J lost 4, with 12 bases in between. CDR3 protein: CASSIDGQGGTEAFF. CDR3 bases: TGTGCCAGTAGTATAGATGGGCAGGGTGGCACTGAAGCTTTCTTT.

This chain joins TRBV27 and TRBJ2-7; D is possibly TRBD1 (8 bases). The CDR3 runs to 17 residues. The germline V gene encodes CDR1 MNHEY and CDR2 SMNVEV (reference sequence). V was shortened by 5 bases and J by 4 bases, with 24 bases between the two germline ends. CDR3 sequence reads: CASSPIFETGEGYEQYF. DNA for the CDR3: TGTGCCAGCAGTCCGATTTTTGAGACAGGGGAGGGATACGAGCAGTACTTC.

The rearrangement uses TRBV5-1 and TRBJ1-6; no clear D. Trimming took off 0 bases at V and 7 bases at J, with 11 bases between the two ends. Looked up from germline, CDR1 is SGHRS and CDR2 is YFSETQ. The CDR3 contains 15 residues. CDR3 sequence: CASSLGGVGNSPLHF. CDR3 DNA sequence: TGCGCCAGCAGCTTGGGCGGGGTGGGCAATTCACCCCTCCACTTT.

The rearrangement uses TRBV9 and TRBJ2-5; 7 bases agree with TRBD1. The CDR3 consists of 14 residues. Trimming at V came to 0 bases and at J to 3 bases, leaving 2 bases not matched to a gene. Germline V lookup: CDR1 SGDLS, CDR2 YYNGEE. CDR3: CASSVVGTEETQYF. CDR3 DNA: TGTGCCAGCAGCGTAGTCGGGACAGAAGAGACCCAGTACTTC.

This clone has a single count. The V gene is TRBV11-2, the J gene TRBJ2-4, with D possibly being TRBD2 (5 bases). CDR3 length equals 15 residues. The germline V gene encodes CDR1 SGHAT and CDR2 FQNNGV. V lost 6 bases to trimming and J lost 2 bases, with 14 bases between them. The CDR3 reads CASRNLRGTKNIQYF. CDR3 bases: TGTGCCAGCAGAAACCTCAGAGGGACCAAAAACATTCAGTACTTC.

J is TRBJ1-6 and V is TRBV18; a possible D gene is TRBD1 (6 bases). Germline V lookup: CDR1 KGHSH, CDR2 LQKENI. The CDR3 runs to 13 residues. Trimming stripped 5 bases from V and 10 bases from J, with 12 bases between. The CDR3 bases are TGTGCCAGCTCATCGGACAGCAGATCACCCCTCCACTTT. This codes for CASSSDSRSPLHF.

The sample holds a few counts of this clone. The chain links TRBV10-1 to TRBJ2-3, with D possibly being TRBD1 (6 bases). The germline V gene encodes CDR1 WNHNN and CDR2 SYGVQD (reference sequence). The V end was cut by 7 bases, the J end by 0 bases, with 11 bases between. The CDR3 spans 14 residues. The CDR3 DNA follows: TGCGCCAGCAACCGGGACAAGAGCACAGATACGCAGTATTTT. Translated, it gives CASNRDKSTDTQYF.

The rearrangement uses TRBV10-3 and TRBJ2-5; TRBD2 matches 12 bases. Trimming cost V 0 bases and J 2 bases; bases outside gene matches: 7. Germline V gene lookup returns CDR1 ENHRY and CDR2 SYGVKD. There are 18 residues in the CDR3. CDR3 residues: CAISESLASGGVQETQYF. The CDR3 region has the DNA TGTGCCATCAGTGAGTCGTTGGCTAGCGGGGGGGTTCAAGAGACCCAGTACTTC.

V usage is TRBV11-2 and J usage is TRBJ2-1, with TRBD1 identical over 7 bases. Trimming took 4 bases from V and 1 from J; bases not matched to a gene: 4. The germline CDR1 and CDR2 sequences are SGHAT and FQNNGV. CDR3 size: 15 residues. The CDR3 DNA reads TGTGCCAGCAGCTGGAGCAGGGGGTCCTACAATGAGCAGTTCTTC. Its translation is CASSWSRGSYNEQFF.

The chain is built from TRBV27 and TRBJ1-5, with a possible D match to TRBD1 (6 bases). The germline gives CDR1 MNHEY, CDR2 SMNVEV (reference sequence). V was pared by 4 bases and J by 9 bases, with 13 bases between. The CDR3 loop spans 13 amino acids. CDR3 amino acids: CASSSRPDRPQHF. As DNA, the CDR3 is TGTGCCAGCAGTTCCCGACCGGACAGGCCCCAGCATTTT.

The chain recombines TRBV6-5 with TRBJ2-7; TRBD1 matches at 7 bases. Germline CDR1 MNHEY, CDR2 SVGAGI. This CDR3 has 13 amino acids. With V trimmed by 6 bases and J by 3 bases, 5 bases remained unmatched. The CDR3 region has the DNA TGTGCCAGCAGCACAGGGGCGAGCTACGAGCAGTACTTC. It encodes CASSTGASYEQYF.

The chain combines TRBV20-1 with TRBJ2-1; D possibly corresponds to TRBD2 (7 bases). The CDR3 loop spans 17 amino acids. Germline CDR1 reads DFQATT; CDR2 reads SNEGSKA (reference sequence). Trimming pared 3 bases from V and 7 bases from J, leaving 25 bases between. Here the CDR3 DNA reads TGCAGTGCTAGTCATTTAAGAGGGGGGGGGCTAGGTAATGAGCAGTTCTTC. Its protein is CSASHLRGGGLGNEQFF.

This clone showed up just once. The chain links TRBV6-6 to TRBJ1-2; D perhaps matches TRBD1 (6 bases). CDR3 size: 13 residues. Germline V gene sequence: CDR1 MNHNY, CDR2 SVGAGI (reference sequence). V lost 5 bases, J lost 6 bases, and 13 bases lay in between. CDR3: CASSQYRVDGYTF. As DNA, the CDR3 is TGTGCCAGCAGTCAATACAGGGTGGATGGCTACACCTTC.

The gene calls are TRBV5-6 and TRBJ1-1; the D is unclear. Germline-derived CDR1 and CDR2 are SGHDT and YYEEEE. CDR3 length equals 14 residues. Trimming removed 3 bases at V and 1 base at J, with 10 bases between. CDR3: CASSYGLKNTEAFF. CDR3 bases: TGTGCCAGCAGCTATGGACTGAAGAACACTGAAGCTTTCTTT.

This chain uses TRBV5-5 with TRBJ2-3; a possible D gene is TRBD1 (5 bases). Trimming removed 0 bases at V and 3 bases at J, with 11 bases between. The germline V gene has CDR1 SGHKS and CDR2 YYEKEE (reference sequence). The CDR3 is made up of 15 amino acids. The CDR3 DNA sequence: TGTGCCAGCAGCTTGGCGGTCAGGGTAACAGATACGCAGTATTTT. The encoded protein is CASSLAVRVTDTQYF.

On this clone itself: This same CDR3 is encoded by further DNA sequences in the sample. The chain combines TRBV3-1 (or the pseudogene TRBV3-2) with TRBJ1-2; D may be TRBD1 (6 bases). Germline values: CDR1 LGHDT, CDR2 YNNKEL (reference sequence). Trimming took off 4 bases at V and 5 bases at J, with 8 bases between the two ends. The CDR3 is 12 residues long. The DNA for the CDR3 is TGTGCCAGCAGCCCCAGGGGTTATGGCTACACCTTC. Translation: CASSPRGYGYTF.